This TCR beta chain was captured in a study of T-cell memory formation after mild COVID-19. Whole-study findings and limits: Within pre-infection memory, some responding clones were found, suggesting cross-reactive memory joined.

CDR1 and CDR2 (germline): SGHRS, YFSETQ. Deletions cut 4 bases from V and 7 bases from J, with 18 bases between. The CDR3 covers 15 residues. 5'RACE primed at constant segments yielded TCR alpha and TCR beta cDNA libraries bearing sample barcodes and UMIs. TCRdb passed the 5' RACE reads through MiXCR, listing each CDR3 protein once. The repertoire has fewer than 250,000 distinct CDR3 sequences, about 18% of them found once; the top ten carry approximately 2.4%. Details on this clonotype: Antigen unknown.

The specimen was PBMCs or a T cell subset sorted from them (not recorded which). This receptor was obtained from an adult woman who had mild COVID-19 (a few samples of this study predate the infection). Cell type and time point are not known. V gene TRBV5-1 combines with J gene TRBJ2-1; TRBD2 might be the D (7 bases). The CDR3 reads CASSPPEGGPNEQFF. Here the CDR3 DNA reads TGCGCCAGCAGCCCCCCGGAGGGGGGGCCAAATGAGCAGTTCTTC.